These T cell receptor beta chains were read from a single sample in a study of T cell responses to AZD1222 COVID-19 vaccine. The protocol was immunoSEQ multiplex PCR, while the TCRdb copy is restricted to in-frame clones and leaves out a portion. The repertoire includes fewer than 180,000 clones, roughly 90% of them detected once, and about 3.6% sits in the top ten. Sample: peripheral blood, taken 28 days after the second AZD1222 dose. The source is an adult who received the AZD1222 COVID-19 vaccine. Each CDR3 is given with its conserved first and last residue. A D gene is named only where the DNA matches it firmly. Where a row states a size, it is once, few, many or the class of an expanded clone; other rows omit it.

V gene	J gene	clone size	D gene	CDR3 DNA	CDR3 protein
TRBV6-2/TRBV6-3	TRBJ2-7	-	-	TGTGCCAGCAGTGATCACCCCTGGGGGACCTACGAGCAGTACTTC	CASSDHPWGTYEQYF
TRBV5-5	TRBJ2-7	-	-	TGTGCCAGCAGCACGAGTTGGGTCCCCTCCTACGAGCAGTACTTC	CASSTSWVPSYEQYF
TRBV7-9	TRBJ2-3	-	TRBD2	TGTGCCAGATCCGGACTAGCGGGAGGAGATACGCAGTATTTT	CARSGLAGGDTQYF
TRBV5-1	TRBJ2-3	-	TRBD2	TGCGCCAGCAGCCCCTTAGCGGGAGAAGATACGCAGTATTTT	CASSPLAGEDTQYF
TRBV9	TRBJ2-7	-	TRBD2	TGTGCCAGCAGCGTAGGCGGCGGGAGGGCCCTGGGCGAGCAGTACTTC	CASSVGGGRALGEQYF
TRBV30	TRBJ2-6	-	TRBD1	TGTGCCAAACGACAGGGGGCGTCCGGGGCCAACGTCCTGACTTTC	CAKRQGASGANVLTF
TRBV11-2	TRBJ2-3	-	-	TGTGCCAGCAGCTTAATGGGACTGCGAAACACAGATACGCAGTATTTT	CASSLMGLRNTDTQYF
TRBV9	TRBJ1-2	-	-	TGTGCCAGCAGCGCGGGCGGGTATGGCTACACCTTC	CASSAGGYGYTF
TRBV23-1	TRBJ2-5	-	TRBD2	TGCGCCAGCAGTCAACCCAAGTGCGGTCTGGCGGGACTAGCGTACGAAGAGACCCAGTACTTC	CASSQPKCGLAGLAYEETQYF
TRBV7-8	TRBJ2-7	-	TRBD2	TGTGCCAGCACTCGGGAGGGAGGGGTCTCCTACGAGCAGTACTTC	CASTREGGVSYEQYF
TRBV6-1	TRBJ2-3	medium-sized	TRBD1	TGTGCCAGCAGTGAAGTGACAGGGGGCACAGATACGCAGTATTTT	CASSEVTGGTDTQYF
TRBV24-1	TRBJ2-5	-	TRBD1	TGTGCCACCAGTGACCTTCCGACAGGGGGCGTCGAGACCCAGTACTTC	CATSDLPTGGVETQYF
TRBV11-3	TRBJ1-3	-	-	TGTGCCAGCAGCTTTGCAGGGAAGAGGAGAAACACCATATATTTT	CASSFAGKRRNTIYF
TRBV19	TRBJ2-3	-	-	TGTGCCAGTAGTATCCAACGGGACGATACGCAGTATTTT	CASSIQRDDTQYF
TRBV6-6	TRBJ1-1	-	-	TGTGCCAGCAGCTCACATACCGGGACGGAAGCTTTCTTT	CASSSHTGTEAFF
TRBV5-1	TRBJ1-6	-	-	TGCGCCAGCAGCGCTGGACTGTTGGGTTCACCCCTCCACTTT	CASSAGLLGSPLHF
TRBV10-3	TRBJ1-4	once	-	TGTGCCATCAGTGAGCCAGGAAAAAATGAAAAACTGTTTTTT	CAISEPGKNEKLFF